The clone carrying this T cell receptor (beta chain) was found once. This CDR3 is 13 amino acids long. V was cut by 6 bases and J by 1 base, with 7 bases left in between. Assay used: immunoSEQ multiplex PCR; TCRdb lists only in-frame clones, some missing. The top ten hold roughly 6.6% of the sample, which has approximately 190,000 clones, over 80% seen once. The data belong to a study of blood T cell repertoires in COVID-19. The receptor was isolated from a middle-aged woman with acute or convalescent COVID-19. Input material: peripheral blood. The rearrangement joins TRBV12-3 or TRBV12-4 to TRBJ2-1; D is perhaps TRBD1 (6 bases). CDR3 protein: CASRQGSYNEQFF. The DNA of the CDR3 is TGTGCCAGCAGACAGGGTTCCTACAATGAGCAGTTCTTC.